The present entry profiles one T cell receptor (beta chain) with its context. The antigen it binds to is not known. Base quality data are lacking; no much larger clone is found one base away. Genomic DNA was extracted from sorted cells for sequencing of the TCRbeta CDR3 region. The immunoSEQ Assay was used to sequence the TCRbeta CDR3 regions. Imported from immuneACCESS, the table was reduced by TCRdb to in-frame sequences with V and J called. These copies leave out some clones; in studies compared against another copy, an unresolved V gene accounts for under half, and the cause of the remainder is not known. For this sample the table gives tens of thousands of clones, of which approximately 94% were detected only once. The ten most abundant clones make up roughly 2.8% of the sample. Taken from the germline V gene (reference sequence), the CDR1 and CDR2 loops are MNHEY and SMNVEV. The CDR3 runs 13 amino acids, cysteine and phenylalanine included. The only DNA kept is the CDR3, 39 bases in frame from the first base. V is pruned by 3 bases and J by 5 bases, leaving 2 bases of the junction without a gene match.

The data stem from a study of OX40 agonist ivuxolimab in advanced cancers. Regarding the study in general: Ivuxolimab was an agonistic, fully human IgG2 monoclonal antibody directed against OX40 (CD134), a costimulatory receptor. The purpose of peripheral TCRbeta sequencing was to test whether ivuxolimab changed TCR sequence diversity and led to clonal T-cell expansion. Prior anti-PD-1, anti-PD-L1 or anti-CTLA-4 therapy was permitted, and checkpoint inhibitors had been received by roughly 42% of dose-escalation patients. Of the roughly 51 patients in dose escalation, 19 had hepatocellular carcinoma, some 15 had melanoma, 9 had renal cell carcinoma and 9 had head and neck cancer. In the dose-escalation cohort, over 65% of patients were male, and the mean age was approximately 60 years, with a range of 23 to 79. The paper describes the monotherapy dose-escalation part (N of about 52 patients) of the phase I trial of ivuxolimab. Intravenous ivuxolimab was administered to patients every 2 weeks at six dose levels: 0.01, 0.1, 0.3, 1.5, 3 and 10 mg/kg. Partial responses occurred in three dose-escalation patients, of whom one had hepatocellular carcinoma and two had cutaneous melanoma.

Broader findings and caveats from the paper: Antigen specificity was not determined for the clonally expanded peripheral T cells. Low levels of normalized T-cell clonal expansion were also shown by some nonresponding patients. At doses of 0.1 to 3.0 mg/kg, clonal expansion of both CD4+ and CD8+ T cells in blood was seen between baseline and week 6. After ivuxolimab, more expanded clones were found on average in CD8+ T cells than in CD4+ T cells. In partial responders in the 0.1-3.0 mg/kg groups, normalized peripheral clonal expansion was found to be among the lowest, especially among CD8+ T cells.

Patients with a history of autoimmune disease or receiving systemic immunosuppression were excluded from the trial. Peripheral blood for TCR sequencing was drawn from every dose cohort at baseline, at cycle 4 day 1 and at cycle 7 day 1. The samples were drawn from a first-in-human, open-label, multicenter phase I dose-escalation trial of ivuxolimab. Adults with locally advanced or metastatic melanoma, renal cell carcinoma, hepatocellular carcinoma or head and neck squamous cell carcinoma were enrolled in the trial. Before TCR sequencing, CD4+ T cells and CD8+ T cells from peripheral blood were sorted into separate populations.

Recombination joined TRBV27 with TRBJ2-5, and 8 junctional nucleotides match TRBD2. The sequence was collected from an adult with an advanced solid tumor such as melanoma, head and neck, liver or kidney cancer. The sequencing used CD4+ or CD8+ T cells sorted from blood, collected in a trial of the OX40 agonist ivuxolimab. The nucleotide sequence is given as TGTGCCAGCAGTTTGACTAGCGATGAGACCCAGTACTTC. This is translated as CASSLTSDETQYF.